This paragraph reports one T cell receptor beta chain. How the authors handled the data: Amplification of reference gene primers provided the estimated nucleated cell counts. Clones were sequenced by immunoSEQ multiplex PCR, and TCRdb holds only the in-frame ones, with some missing. That table is the source of V, J and clone size, and D and trimming were worked out from the DNA. The sample holds over 85,000 clones, roughly 84% seen once. V lost 9 bases, J lost 2 bases, and 10 bases lay in between. This CDR3 comprises 13 residues. This sample is part of a study of blood T cell repertoires in COVID-19. Study information: Researchers got acute and convalescent COVID-19 samples from the United States, Italy and Spain. PBMCs, B-cell-depleted T cells, or T cells provided the cDNA or gDNA that made up the material.

The V and J genes are TRBV12-3 or TRBV12-4 and TRBJ2-2; maybe TRBD1 (6 bases). The sequenced sample was peripheral blood. This TCR came from a man aged 55 to 69 with acute or convalescent COVID-19. CDR3 region: CASGTPNTGELFF. The CDR3 DNA sequence: TGTGCCAGTGGGACACCTAACACCGGGGAGCTGTTTTTT.